One sample yielded the 28 T cell receptor beta chains listed below, sequenced in a study of blood T cell repertoires in COVID-19. Profiling relied on immunoSEQ multiplex PCR, and the TCRdb table lists in-frame clones only, not all of them. The top ten clones hold about 5.1% of a sample with about 59,000 clones, 87% of them seen once. The sequencing sample was made of peripheral blood. All receptors come from a man at least 80 years old in a cohort sampled during active COVID-19.

This sequence joins TRBV4-1 and TRBJ1-2; 10 bases match TRBD1. With 3 bases clipped from V and 8 bases from J, the junction kept 3 bases outside the gene matches. The germline V gene has CDR1 MGHRA and CDR2 YSYEKL. This CDR3 has 13 amino acids. The CDR3 reads CASSHGTGDGYTF. The DNA of the CDR3 is TGCGCCAGCAGCCACGGGACAGGGGACGGCTACACCTTC.

This rearrangement joins TRBV28 to TRBJ1-1; 7 positions match TRBD1. The CDR3 runs to 14 residues. Germline V gives CDR1 MDHEN, CDR2 SYDVKM. The junction had 7 bases not matched to a gene; V was cut back by 5 bases and J by 4 bases. The chain's CDR3 is CASSHGTVPTEAFF. For the CDR3, the DNA is TGTGCCAGCAGTCACGGGACAGTTCCCACTGAAGCTTTCTTT.

The chain combines TRBV5-1 with TRBJ1-1; no clear D gene. Trimming left V 0 bases short and J 0 bases short, with 9 bases between. The CDR3 totals 15 residues. The V gene's germline CDR1 is SGHRS and CDR2 YFSETQ. The CDR3 DNA is TGCGCCAGCAGCTTGGGGGCAGAGCTGAACACTGAAGCTTTCTTT. It encodes CASSLGAELNTEAFF.

The table lists this clone with a count of one. The chain links TRBV7-7 to TRBJ2-3; TRBD2 might be the D (7 bases). Germline CDR1 is SSHAT and CDR2 is FNYEAQ (reference sequence). The V end lost 0 bases, the J end lost 5 bases, and 12 bases lay between the germline ends. The CDR3 has 15 residues. CDR3 sequence: CASSLAGGLGDTQYF. CDR3 nucleotides: TGTGCCAGCAGCTTAGCCGGGGGGCTCGGAGATACGCAGTATTTT.

The gene calls are TRBV24-1 and TRBJ1-3; 7 nucleotides line up with TRBD1. J gave up 4 bases and V 4 bases, and 6 bases lay outside the gene matches. Germline assignment: CDR1 KGHDR and CDR2 SFDVKD. The CDR3 covers 15 residues. Here the CDR3 DNA reads TGTGCCACCAGTGAAAACGACAGGGTAGGAAACACCATATATTTT. Translating it yields CATSENDRVGNTIYF.

The chain is built from TRBV7-9 and TRBJ2-2; the match to TRBD2 covers 8 bases. CDR1 and CDR2 from the germline V gene are SEHNR and FQNEAQ (reference sequence). Trimming at V came to 7 bases and at J to 5 bases, leaving 12 bases not matched to a gene. This CDR3 is 16 amino acids long. DNA for the CDR3: TGTGCCAGCATTGGTACAAGCGGGAGTCGAACCGGGGAGCTGTTTTTT. It is translated as CASIGTSGSRTGELFF.

The rearrangement joins TRBV11-2 to TRBJ1-1; maybe TRBD1 (5 bases). V lost 7 bases, J lost 1 base, and 13 bases lay in between. The CDR3 is 14 residues long. Germline V gene sequence: CDR1 SGHAT, CDR2 FQNNGV. DNA of the CDR3: TGTGCCAGCACCCCGGGACTCAAGAACACTGAAGCTTTCTTT. This codes for CASTPGLKNTEAFF. The variable domain in full, with the rest retrieved from reference TRBV11-2 and TRBJ1-1, is EAGVAQSPRYKIIEKRQSVAFWCNPISGHATLYWYQQILGQGPKLLIQFQNNGVVDDSQLPKDRFSAERLKGVDSTLKIQPAKLEDSAVYLCASTPGLKNTEAFFGQGTRLTVV.

This sequence joins TRBV27 and TRBJ1-6, with a tentative D call TRBD1 (6 bases). Germline CDR1 reads MNHEY; CDR2 reads SMNVEV (reference sequence). CDR3 size: 14 residues. V lost 5 bases, J lost 5 bases, and 10 bases lay in between. The CDR3 spells CASSVQGHNSPLHF. In DNA form, the CDR3 reads TGTGCCAGCAGTGTACAGGGACATAATTCACCCCTCCACTTT.

This chain connects TRBV7-2 to TRBJ1-5; 7 positions match TRBD1. J lost 1 base, V lost 4 bases, and 4 bases had no gene match. Germline V gives CDR1 SGHTA, CDR2 FQGNSA. CDR3 length: 15 residues. CDR3 amino acids: CASSSLQGSNQPQHF. The CDR3 bases are TGTGCCAGCAGCTCCTTACAGGGGAGCAATCAGCCCCAGCATTTT.

The chain joins TRBV27 to TRBJ1-2, with D maybe TRBD1 (6 bases). This CDR3 is 15 amino acids long. Looked up from germline, CDR1 is MNHEY and CDR2 is SMNVEV (reference sequence). V gave up 5 bases and J gave up 4 bases, with 17 bases separating them. The CDR3 DNA reads TGTGCCAGCAGTCCGAAACAGGGAGCCGGCTATGGCTACACCTTC. Its protein product is CASSPKQGAGYGYTF.

The gene calls are TRBV18 and TRBJ2-3; 11 nucleotides agree with TRBD1. Trimming removed 2 bases from V and 4 bases from J; junction bases left unmatched: 5. The CDR3 is 16 amino acids. The germline CDR1 and CDR2 sequences are KGHSH and LQKENI. The chain's CDR3 is CASSPGTGGRPDTQYF. DNA for the CDR3: TGTGCCAGCTCACCAGGGACAGGGGGGAGGCCAGATACGCAGTATTTT.

The chain uses TRBV3-1 (or the pseudogene TRBV3-2) and TRBJ2-1; D gene unclear. Germline-derived CDR1 and CDR2 are LGHDT and YNNKEL (reference sequence). With 1 base removed from V and 7 bases from J, the gap between germline ends came to 8 bases. CDR3 length: 13 residues. The CDR3 region has the DNA TGTGCCAGCAGCCAAGGCAGTTGGAATGAGCAGTTCTTC. This sequence encodes CASSQGSWNEQFF.

The genes are TRBV7-2 and TRBJ2-1; TRBD2 agrees at 12 bases. Germline CDR1 is SGHTA and CDR2 is FQGNSA. The CDR3 length is 16 residues. Germline trimming cut 3 bases from V and 6 bases from J; bases unmatched to any gene: 6. DNA for the CDR3: TGTGCCAGCAGCTTGACTAGCGGGGGCGACGCCAATGAGCAGTTCTTC. Translating it yields CASSLTSGGDANEQFF. Full variable domain (rest looked up from reference TRBV7-2 and TRBJ2-1): GAGVSQSPSNKVTEKGKDVELRCDPISGHTALYWYRQSLGQGLEFLIYFQGNSAPDKSGLPSDRFSAERTGGSVSTLTIQRTQQEDSAVYLCASSLTSGGDANEQFFGPGTRLTVL.

In this sample, this clone turned up a few times. This rearrangement joins TRBV6-6 to TRBJ2-7; D might be TRBD1 (5 bases). This CDR3 region has 15 residues. V was clipped by 0 bases and J by 0 bases, with 9 bases between them. Germline assignment: CDR1 MNHNY and CDR2 SVGAGI (reference sequence). CDR3: CASSYSTDLSYEQYF. Here the CDR3 DNA reads TGTGCCAGCAGTTACTCGACAGACCTCTCCTACGAGCAGTACTTC.

This chain joins TRBV7-7 and TRBJ2-5, with 7 bases matching TRBD2. Germline lookup yields CDR1 SSHAT and CDR2 FNYEAQ (reference sequence). V lost 2 bases to trimming and J lost 4 bases; unmatched junction nucleotides: 4. The CDR3 has 14 residues. This CDR3 reads CASSLSGGRETQYF. The CDR3 DNA reads TGTGCCAGCAGCTTATCTGGCGGGAGAGAGACCCAGTACTTC.

This clone was picked up one time. V is TRBV27 and J is TRBJ1-6; 9 nucleotides match TRBD1. The CDR3 sequence is 14 residues long. In germline, CDR1 is MNHEY, CDR2 SMNVEV (reference sequence). Losses at the gene ends were 5 bases for V and 7 bases for J; bases not matched to a gene: 3. CDR3 bases: TGTGCCAGCAGTCGTGGGACAGGGAATTCACCCCTCCACTTT. Translation gives CASSRGTGNSPLHF.

V and J are TRBV29-1 and TRBJ2-1, with D possibly TRBD2 on 6 matching bases. CDR3 length: 14 residues. Germline assignment: CDR1 SQVTM and CDR2 ANQGSEA. The V and J ends lost 6 bases and 0 bases respectively, with 12 bases between them. The CDR3 nucleotides read TGCAGCGTATTAGCGGCCCTCTCCTACAATGAGCAGTTCTTC. It is translated as CSVLAALSYNEQFF.

The chain joins TRBV6-6 to TRBJ1-2; D is unresolved. The V and J ends lost 2 bases and 5 bases respectively, with 12 bases between them. CDR3 length equals 14 residues. Per the germline V gene, CDR1 is MNHNY and CDR2 is SVGAGI (reference sequence). The CDR3 loop is CASSYPNSLYGYTF. The CDR3 nucleotides read TGTGCCAGCAGTTACCCTAACAGCCTTTATGGCTACACCTTC.

The gene calls are TRBV12-3 or TRBV12-4 and TRBJ2-3, with D unclear. The CDR3 has 11 amino acids. Trimming cost V 4 bases and J 10 bases, with 9 bases left between them. CDR3: CASSSPTPQYF. The CDR3 DNA follows: TGTGCCAGCAGTTCCCCCACTCCGCAGTATTTT.

This clone has just a few counts. This chain joins TRBV12-5 and TRBJ2-3; D gene unclear. The germline V gene has CDR1 LGHNT and CDR2 FRNRAP. The CDR3 is 14 residues long. Trimming stripped 7 bases from V and 2 bases from J, with 13 bases between. The CDR3 loop is CASVLFYPTDTQYF. In nucleotides, the CDR3 is TGTGCTAGTGTTCTTTTCTATCCCACAGATACGCAGTATTTT.

The chain couples TRBV5-1 to TRBJ2-2; D not resolved. V dropped 3 bases and J dropped 2 bases, with 5 bases sitting between them. Germline-derived CDR1 and CDR2 are SGHRS and YFSETQ. This CDR3 contains 13 residues. CDR3 sequence reads: CASSSLNTGELFF. The CDR3 DNA sequence: TGCGCCAGCAGCTCTCTTAACACCGGGGAGCTGTTTTTT.

The V gene is TRBV19, the J gene TRBJ1-5; no definite D call. With 4 bases removed from V and 6 bases from J, the gap between germline ends came to 10 bases. The germline CDR1 and CDR2 sequences are LNHDA and SQIVND (reference sequence). The CDR3 consists of 13 residues. The CDR3 DNA reads as TGTGCCAGTAGTAGTGTGGCGGGTCAGCCCCAGCATTTT. Its protein product is CASSSVAGQPQHF.

This clone turned up a few times. This chain links TRBV7-2 with TRBJ1-5; 7 positions agree with TRBD1. Unmatched junction bases numbered 2, after V lost 5 bases and J lost 1 base. The CDR3 sequence is 14 residues long. Looked up from germline, CDR1 is SGHTA and CDR2 is FQGNSA. The CDR3 DNA follows: TGTGCCAGCAGCCGGGACAGAAGCAATCAGCCCCAGCATTTT. It encodes CASSRDRSNQPQHF.

This rearrangement joins TRBV5-6 to TRBJ2-5; D is unclear. V gave up 3 bases and J gave up 0 bases, with 6 bases separating them. CDR3 length: 13 residues. Germline V lookup: CDR1 SGHDT, CDR2 YYEEEE. The CDR3 here is CASSSSYQETQYF. CDR3 DNA sequence: TGTGCCAGCAGCTCCTCGTACCAAGAGACCCAGTACTTC. Drawing the rest from reference TRBV5-6 and TRBJ2-5, the complete variable domain is DAGVTQSPTHLIKTRGQQVTLRCSPKSGHDTVSWYQQALGQGPQFIFQYYEEEERQRGNFPDRFSGHQFPNYSSELNVNALLLGDSALYLCASSSSYQETQYFGPGTRLLVL.

The chain is built from TRBV5-4 and TRBJ2-7; 9 nucleotides match TRBD1. The V and J ends lost 5 bases and 4 bases, in that order; junction bases with no gene match: 10. This CDR3 comprises 15 residues. Germline V gives CDR1 SGHNT, CDR2 YYREEE (reference sequence). The CDR3 spells CASSSNRGRKYEQYF. CDR3 nucleotides: TGTGCCAGCAGTTCCAACAGGGGGCGTAAATACGAGCAGTACTTC.

The chain has TRBV5-6 and TRBJ2-1, with unresolved D. The CDR3 sequence is 11 residues long. Germline V gene data show CDR1 as SGHDT and CDR2 as YYEEEE. The germline V and J ends were trimmed by 1 base and 8 bases, with 4 bases remaining between them. The CDR3 here is CASSLSYEQFF. The CDR3, as DNA: TGTGCCAGCAGCTTGTCCTATGAGCAGTTCTTC.

This sequence joins TRBV18 and TRBJ1-2; D is uncertain. The V and J ends lost 0 bases and 2 bases respectively, with 7 bases between them. There are 14 residues in the CDR3. Germline assignment: CDR1 KGHSH and CDR2 LQKENI. The CDR3 sequence is CASSPPQQNYGYTF. The CDR3 region has the DNA TGTGCCAGCTCACCACCGCAACAGAACTATGGCTACACCTTC.

This chain uses TRBV5-1 with TRBJ2-3; a weak D match, TRBD2 (6 bases). The germline V gene has CDR1 SGHRS and CDR2 YFSETQ. The CDR3 contains 16 residues. Between the trimmed V and J ends, which lost 0 bases and 3 bases, there was a span of 14 bases. The CDR3 DNA is TGCGCCAGCAGCTTGGGGGGGAATGCGGGGACAGATACGCAGTATTTT. Its translation is CASSLGGNAGTDTQYF.